A selection of T cell receptor beta chains follows, all from one sample in a study of human T cells and chemical hapten exposure. A single record per CDR3 protein comes from TCRdb applying MiXCR to the RACE reads. The sample has approximately 260,000 distinct CDR3 sequences, approximately 7.5% seen once; the top ten hold roughly 1.2%. The specimen comprised whole blood, sampled in connection with sensitization to the hapten diphenylcyclopropenone (DPC). The source is a man aged 18 to 35 with alopecia areata. Some clones in this sample may be carry-over from other donors' samples. CDR3s include the opening cysteine and the closing phenylalanine or tryptophan. Each record gives: clone size, D gene, J gene, V gene, CDR3 protein, CDR3 DNA. The D gene is left open where the match is weak. Part of the rows lack a size; the others show once, few, many or a class for expanded clones.

clone size: few
D gene: TRBD2
J gene: TRBJ2-3
V gene: TRBV4-1
CDR3 protein: CASSSPSGGAVDTQYF
CDR3 DNA: TGCGCCAGCAGCTCGCCTAGCGGGGGGGCCGTAGATACGCAGTATTTT

clone size: few
D gene: TRBD1
J gene: TRBJ1-1
V gene: TRBV6-1
CDR3 protein: CASSEGQGARREAFF
CDR3 DNA: TGTGCCAGCAGTGAAGGACAGGGGGCGAGGAGGGAAGCTTTCTTT

clone size: -
D gene: TRBD2
J gene: TRBJ2-5
V gene: TRBV4-1
CDR3 protein: CASSQDSTSGSLGETQYF
CDR3 DNA: TGCGCCAGCAGCCAAGATAGCACTAGCGGGAGTCTCGGGGAGACCCAGTACTTC

clone size: many
D gene: -
J gene: TRBJ1-1
V gene: TRBV11-1
CDR3 protein: CASMGGRLNTEAFF
CDR3 DNA: TGTGCCAGCATGGGCGGGCGATTGAACACTGAAGCTTTCTTT

clone size: -
D gene: -
J gene: TRBJ1-5
V gene: TRBV2
CDR3 protein: CASTQSNQPQHF
CDR3 DNA: TGTGCCAGCACCCAGAGCAATCAGCCCCAGCATTTT

clone size: few
D gene: -
J gene: TRBJ1-5
V gene: TRBV28
CDR3 protein: CASSLFGTRYSNQPQHF
CDR3 DNA: TGTGCCAGCAGTTTATTCGGGACACGATATAGCAATCAGCCCCAGCATTTT

clone size: many
D gene: TRBD1
J gene: TRBJ1-5
V gene: TRBV7-8
CDR3 protein: CASSSGTGDQQPQHF
CDR3 DNA: TGTGCCAGCAGTTCCGGGACAGGGGATCAGCAGCCCCAGCATTTT

clone size: -
D gene: TRBD2
J gene: TRBJ2-2
V gene: TRBV11-3
CDR3 protein: CASSPRTSANTGELFF
CDR3 DNA: TGTGCCAGCAGCCCGCGGACTAGCGCTAACACCGGGGAGCTGTTTTTT

clone size: -
D gene: -
J gene: TRBJ1-5
V gene: TRBV7-2
CDR3 protein: CASSLAGFDNQPQHF
CDR3 DNA: TGTGCCAGCAGCTTAGCAGGGTTTGACAATCAGCCCCAGCATTTT

clone size: -
D gene: -
J gene: TRBJ2-5
V gene: TRBV12-5
CDR3 protein: CASGLVPQYF
CDR3 DNA: TGTGCTAGTGGTTTGGTACCCCAGTACTTC

clone size: few
D gene: -
J gene: TRBJ2-2
V gene: TRBV28
CDR3 protein: CASSFIYSRNTGELFF
CDR3 DNA: TGTGCCAGCAGTTTTATTTACAGCCGAAACACCGGGGAGCTGTTTTTT

clone size: -
D gene: -
J gene: TRBJ2-2
V gene: TRBV5-1
CDR3 protein: CASSLDRVLTGELFF
CDR3 DNA: TGCGCCAGCAGCTTGGACAGGGTTTTGACCGGGGAGCTGTTTTTT

clone size: few
D gene: TRBD1
J gene: TRBJ1-5
V gene: TRBV20-1
CDR3 protein: CSAPPRGFDQPQHF
CDR3 DNA: TGCAGTGCCCCGCCCAGGGGGTTTGATCAGCCCCAGCATTTT

clone size: -
D gene: -
J gene: TRBJ1-2
V gene: TRBV27
CDR3 protein: CASKPLRDYGYTF
CDR3 DNA: TGTGCCAGCAAACCCCTGAGGGACTATGGCTACACCTTC

clone size: -
D gene: -
J gene: TRBJ2-5
V gene: TRBV7-3
CDR3 protein: CASSLSRVGETQYF
CDR3 DNA: TGTGCCAGCAGCTTATCACGGGTAGGGGAGACCCAGTACTTC

clone size: many
D gene: -
J gene: TRBJ2-5
V gene: TRBV10-3
CDR3 protein: CAIRGDGQETQYF
CDR3 DNA: TGTGCCATCAGGGGGGACGGTCAAGAGACCCAGTACTTC

clone size: few
D gene: -
J gene: TRBJ2-3
V gene: TRBV28
CDR3 protein: CASSYDDSTDTQYF
CDR3 DNA: TGTGCCAGCAGTTACGACGACAGCACAGATACGCAGTATTTT

clone size: -
D gene: TRBD1
J gene: TRBJ2-7
V gene: TRBV7-2
CDR3 protein: CASSRDRGANEQYF
CDR3 DNA: TGTGCCAGCAGCCGGGACAGGGGGGCCAACGAGCAGTACTTC

clone size: -
D gene: -
J gene: TRBJ2-3
V gene: TRBV28
CDR3 protein: CASSLSRLETTDTQYF
CDR3 DNA: TGTGCCAGCAGTTTATCTCGACTAGAAACCACAGATACGCAGTATTTT

clone size: few
D gene: -
J gene: TRBJ2-3
V gene: TRBV4-3
CDR3 protein: CASSPLDGKRTDTQYF
CDR3 DNA: TGCGCCAGCAGCCCTCTGGACGGAAAAAGGACAGATACGCAGTATTTT

clone size: few
D gene: -
J gene: TRBJ2-2
V gene: TRBV6-2/TRBV6-3
CDR3 protein: CASSYYGTGELFF
CDR3 DNA: TGTGCCAGCAGTTACTACGGGACCGGGGAGCTGTTTTTT

clone size: -
D gene: TRBD1
J gene: TRBJ1-2
V gene: TRBV7-9
CDR3 protein: CASSPGQGSFGYTF
CDR3 DNA: TGTGCCAGCAGCCCAGGACAGGGATCGTTTGGCTACACCTTC

clone size: -
D gene: -
J gene: TRBJ1-1
V gene: TRBV10-3
CDR3 protein: CAISGGRASTEAFF
CDR3 DNA: TGTGCCATCAGTGGAGGAAGGGCATCCACTGAAGCTTTCTTT

clone size: few
D gene: TRBD2
J gene: TRBJ2-5
V gene: TRBV20-1
CDR3 protein: CSAQTSGGLSAQYF
CDR3 DNA: TGCAGTGCTCAGACTAGCGGGGGACTTTCGGCCCAGTACTTC

clone size: -
D gene: TRBD2
J gene: TRBJ2-5
V gene: TRBV6-5
CDR3 protein: CASSSHLGRGEQETQYF
CDR3 DNA: TGTGCCAGCAGTTCCCACTTGGGGCGGGGGGAACAAGAGACCCAGTACTTC

clone size: many
D gene: -
J gene: TRBJ2-3
V gene: TRBV18
CDR3 protein: CASSPGWGQLDTQYF
CDR3 DNA: TGTGCCAGCTCACCAGGCTGGGGACAATTAGATACGCAGTATTTT

clone size: few
D gene: -
J gene: TRBJ2-1
V gene: TRBV2
CDR3 protein: CASSLDFKPGMRRVDEQFF
CDR3 DNA: TGTGCCAGCAGCCTCGATTTTAAACCAGGGATGCGACGTGTTGATGAGCAGTTCTTC

clone size: many
D gene: TRBD1
J gene: TRBJ1-2
V gene: TRBV29-1
CDR3 protein: CSVGGQGDYGYTF
CDR3 DNA: TGCAGCGTTGGAGGGCAGGGGGACTATGGCTACACCTTC

clone size: few
D gene: TRBD1
J gene: TRBJ1-2
V gene: TRBV7-2
CDR3 protein: CASSPDRGPAFDGYTF
CDR3 DNA: TGTGCCAGCAGCCCGGACAGGGGGCCGGCGTTTGATGGCTACACCTTC

clone size: -
D gene: TRBD1
J gene: TRBJ1-5
V gene: TRBV4-1
CDR3 protein: CASGTGPNQPQHF
CDR3 DNA: TGCGCCAGCGGGACAGGCCCAAATCAGCCCCAGCATTTT

clone size: many
D gene: -
J gene: TRBJ1-5
V gene: TRBV6-2/TRBV6-3
CDR3 protein: CASSYSKEGWNQPQHF
CDR3 DNA: TGTGCCAGCAGTTACTCGAAGGAGGGCTGGAATCAGCCCCAGCATTTT

clone size: -
D gene: TRBD1
J gene: TRBJ1-1
V gene: TRBV7-2
CDR3 protein: CASSSLQGATEAFF
CDR3 DNA: TGTGCCAGCAGCTCCCTTCAGGGGGCCACTGAAGCTTTCTTT

clone size: many
D gene: -
J gene: TRBJ1-5
V gene: TRBV28
CDR3 protein: CASSSSSQPQHF
CDR3 DNA: TGTGCCAGCAGCTCATCGTCCCAGCCCCAGCATTTT